These 16 T cell receptor beta chains share one sample of origin, sequenced in a study of cytomegalovirus exposure and HLA in healthy donors. Amplification used 60 Vbeta primers and 13 Jbeta primers. Generated by immunoSEQ multiplex PCR, the TCRdb table keeps only in-frame clones and is missing some. Among about 180,000 clones listed, 84% were seen once. The sequenced sample consisted of PBMCs. The receptors were sampled from a girl aged 2 to 10 in good health and CMV-seropositive.

This clone appeared a few times. The chain recombines TRBV18 with TRBJ1-1; 7 bases are a match to TRBD1. The germline CDR1 and CDR2 sequences are KGHSH and LQKENI. The CDR3 runs to 14 residues. V gave up 4 bases and J gave up 3 bases; unmatched junction bases: 5. CDR3 residues: CASSRGQVDTEAFF. For the CDR3, the DNA is TGTGCCAGCTCACGAGGACAGGTTGACACTGAAGCTTTCTTT.

The V call is TRBV13, the J call TRBJ2-3; 9 nucleotides align to TRBD2. Germline values: CDR1 PRHDT, CDR2 FYEKMQ (reference sequence). Losses at the gene ends were 5 bases for V and 3 bases for J; bases not matched to a gene: 6. This CDR3 is built from 15 residues. The CDR3 protein is CASSEGGGATDTQYF. In nucleotides, the CDR3 is TGTGCCAGCAGCGAGGGCGGGGGGGCGACAGATACGCAGTATTTT. Full variable domain (outside the CDR3, taken from reference TRBV13 and TRBJ2-3): AAGVIQSPRHLIKEKRETATLKCYPIPRHDTVYWYQQGPGQDPQFLISFYEKMQSDKGSIPDRFSAQQFSDYHSELNMSSLELGDSALYFCASSEGGGATDTQYFGPGTRLTVL.

The gene calls are TRBV19 and TRBJ2-3, with D maybe TRBD1 (5 bases). V was clipped by 3 bases and J by 4 bases, with 14 bases between them. CDR1 is LNHDA, CDR2 SQIVND, per germline (reference sequence). This CDR3 comprises 15 residues. The CDR3 region has the DNA TGTGCCAGTAGTATTGGGGCTGGTGACCCAGATACGCAGTATTTT. This encodes CASSIGAGDPDTQYF.

This chain uses TRBV19 with TRBJ2-2, with TRBD1 identical over 9 bases. This CDR3 spans 14 amino acids. CDR1 LNHDA and CDR2 SQIVND come from the germline V gene (reference sequence). The V segment lost 8 bases and the J segment 4 bases; nucleotides outside the gene matches: 5. The CDR3 loop is CASSQGAGTGELFF. The DNA for the CDR3 is TGTGCCAGTTCACAGGGGGCTGGCACCGGGGAGCTGTTTTTT.

The table lists this clone with a few counts. CDR3 region: CASSPTGTDTQYF. CDR3 sequence (DNA): TGTGCCAGCAGCCCGACAGGGACAGATACGCAGTATTTT. The J gene is TRBJ2-3, the V gene TRBV5-6; 7 bases map to TRBD1. The V gene end was trimmed by 4 bases and the J gene end by 3 bases; junction bases not matched to a gene: 2. Germline CDR1 SGHDT, CDR2 YYEEEE. This CDR3 spans 13 amino acids.

The chain joins TRBV20-1 to TRBJ2-7; tentative D call: TRBD1 (6 bases). V was shortened by 1 base and J by 6 bases, with 7 bases between the two germline ends. Germline-derived CDR1 and CDR2 are DFQATT and SNEGSKA (reference sequence). This CDR3 contains 11 residues. The CDR3 bases are TGCAGTGCTAGAGTCAGGGGCGAGCAGTACTTC. Its protein product is CSARVRGEQYF.

A single count supports this clone. CDR3 nucleotide sequence: TGCGCCAGCACCCGCCCCGGACAGGCAGTCGATGAGCAGTTCTTC. Its translation: CASTRPGQAVDEQFF. The V and J genes are TRBV5-1 and TRBJ2-1; 7 nucleotides align to TRBD1. V shed 6 bases, J shed 8 bases, and the junction held 14 bases outside the gene matches. The germline CDR1 and CDR2 sequences are SGHRS and YFSETQ. The CDR3 covers 15 residues.

The V and J genes are TRBV5-1 and TRBJ2-2; D gene ambiguous. The CDR3 has 15 amino acids. Germline CDR1 and CDR2: SGHRS and YFSETQ. The V end lost 0 bases, the J end lost 3 bases, and 9 bases lay between the germline ends. The CDR3 DNA reads as TGCGCCAGCAGCTTGGACTCGCCATACACCGGGGAGCTGTTTTTT. Encoded protein: CASSLDSPYTGELFF.

The chain uses TRBV5-1 and TRBJ1-2, with TRBD1 identical over 8 bases. The V segment lost 4 bases and the J segment 4 bases; nucleotides outside the gene matches: 6. CDR1 SGHRS and CDR2 YFSETQ come from the germline V gene. The length of the CDR3 is 14 residues. CDR3 residues: CASSRDRGAYGYTF. As DNA, the CDR3 is TGCGCCAGCAGCCGCGACAGGGGTGCCTATGGCTACACCTTC.

The chain couples TRBV5-1 to TRBJ2-3; 11 bases map to TRBD1. The CDR3 has 16 residues. J lost 0 bases, V lost 4 bases, and 4 bases had no gene match. Per the germline V gene, CDR1 is SGHRS and CDR2 is YFSETQ. CDR3 coding DNA: TGCGCCAGCAGCGACGGACAGGGGGCTAGCACAGATACGCAGTATTTT. It encodes CASSDGQGASTDTQYF. Using reference TRBV5-1 and TRBJ2-3 for the parts outside the CDR3, the full variable domain is KAGVTQTPRYLIKTRGQQVTLSCSPISGHRSVSWYQQTPGQGLQFLFEYFSETQRNKGNFPGRFSGRQFSNSRSEMNVSTLELGDSALYLCASSDGQGASTDTQYFGPGTRLTVL.

V usage is TRBV6-4 and J usage is TRBJ2-3; 7 nucleotides agree with TRBD1. The trim removed 3 bases at V and 4 bases at J, leaving 7 bases unmatched. The V gene's germline CDR1 is MRHNA and CDR2 SNTAGT. The CDR3 runs 15 residues. The CDR3 spells CASSESAQGSDTQYF. The CDR3 DNA sequence: TGTGCCAGCAGTGAATCAGCACAGGGGTCAGATACGCAGTATTTT.

The chain employs TRBV30 and TRBJ2-1; 10 bases fit TRBD2. CDR1 and CDR2 from the germline V gene are GTSNPN and SVGIG (reference sequence). The CDR3 sequence is 13 residues long. CDR3 nucleotides: TGTCGCAAGGCTAGCGGGAGAAGTTATGAGCAGTTCTTC. Amino acids: CRKASGRSYEQFF.

This clone has a single count. The chain links TRBV9 to TRBJ1-5, with D perhaps TRBD1 (5 bases). Germline values: CDR1 SGDLS, CDR2 YYNGEE. The V end was cut by 9 bases, the J end by 3 bases, with 22 bases between. The length of the CDR3 is 16 residues. CDR3 DNA: TGTGCCACCCGATATGGGGCCCAACGACTCAATCAGCCCCAGCATTTT. It is translated as CATRYGAQRLNQPQHF.

CDR3 sequence (DNA): TGTGCCAGCAGTTTATCACAGCTTACATTTAATGAAAAACTGTTTTTT. Translating gives CASSLSQLTFNEKLFF. This chain joins TRBV28 and TRBJ1-4; no firm D call. From germline, CDR1 is MDHEN and CDR2 SYDVKM. V was clipped by 1 base and J by 4 bases, with 13 bases between them. The length of the CDR3 is 16 residues.

The CDR3 sequence: CATSRQGGTGELFF. CDR3 coding DNA: TGTGCCACCAGCAGACAAGGAGGCACCGGGGAGCTGTTTTTT. The rearrangement joins TRBV15 to TRBJ2-2; a weak D match, TRBD2 (5 bases). The V and J ends lost 2 bases and 4 bases respectively, with 8 bases between them. This CDR3 is built from 14 residues. Germline lookup yields CDR1 LNHNV and CDR2 YYDKDF (reference sequence).

The chain uses TRBV30 and TRBJ2-7; D gene unclear. V lost 0 bases and J 5 bases, leaving 5 bases between the germline ends. CDR1 GTSNPN and CDR2 SVGIG come from the germline V gene (reference sequence). CDR3 length equals 11 residues. CDR3 loop: CAWSVSDEQYF. DNA for the CDR3: TGTGCCTGGAGTGTCTCAGACGAGCAGTACTTC.